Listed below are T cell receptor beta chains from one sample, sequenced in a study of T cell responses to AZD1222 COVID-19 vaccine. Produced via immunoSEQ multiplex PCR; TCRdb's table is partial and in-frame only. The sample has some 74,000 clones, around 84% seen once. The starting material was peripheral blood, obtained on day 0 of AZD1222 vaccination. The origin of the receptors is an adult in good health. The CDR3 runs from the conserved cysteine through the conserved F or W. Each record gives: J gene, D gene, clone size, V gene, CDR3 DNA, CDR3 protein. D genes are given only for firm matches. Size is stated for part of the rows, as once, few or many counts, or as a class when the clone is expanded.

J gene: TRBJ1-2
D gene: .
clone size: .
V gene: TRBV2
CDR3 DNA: TGTGCCAGCAGTGAATCGGCAGGGCCCTATGGCTACACCTTC
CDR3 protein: CASSESAGPYGYTF

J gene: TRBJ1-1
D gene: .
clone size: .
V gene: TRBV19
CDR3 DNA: TGTGCCAGCCGGGACAACAGGGTATCTGAAGCTTTCTTT
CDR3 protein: CASRDNRVSEAFF

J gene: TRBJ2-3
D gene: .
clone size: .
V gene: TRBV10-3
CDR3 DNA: TGTGCCATCAGCCTCGGACAGTCTGATACGCAGTATTTT
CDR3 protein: CAISLGQSDTQYF

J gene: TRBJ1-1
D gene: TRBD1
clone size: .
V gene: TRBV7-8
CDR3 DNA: TGTGCCAGCAGCCCCGGACAGGGAGGCACTGAAGCTTTCTTT
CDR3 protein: CASSPGQGGTEAFF

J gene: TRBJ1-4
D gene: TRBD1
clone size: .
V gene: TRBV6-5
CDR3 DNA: TGTGCCAGCAGCCTACTCGGGACAGCCGAAAAACTGTTTTTT
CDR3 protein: CASSLLGTAEKLFF

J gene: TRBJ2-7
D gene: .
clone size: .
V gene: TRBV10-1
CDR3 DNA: TGCGCCAGCTCGACAGGCTACGAGCAGTACTTC
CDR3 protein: CASSTGYEQYF

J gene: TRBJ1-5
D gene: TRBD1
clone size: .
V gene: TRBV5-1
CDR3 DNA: TGCGCCAGCAGCTCAACAGGGGTAGGTAACCCTCTGAAGGTTCTCAATCAGCCCCAGCATTTT
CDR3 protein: CASSSTGVGNPLKVLNQPQHF

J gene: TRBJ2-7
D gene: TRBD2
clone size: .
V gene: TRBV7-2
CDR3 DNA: TGTGCCAGCAGCTGGACACCGGGAGGGGAGCAGTACTTC
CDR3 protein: CASSWTPGGEQYF

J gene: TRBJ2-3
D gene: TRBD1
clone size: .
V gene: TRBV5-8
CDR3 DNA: TGTGCCAGCAGCTTTCAACGACAGGGGGCGCTGGAAGATACGCAGTATTTT
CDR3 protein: CASSFQRQGALEDTQYF

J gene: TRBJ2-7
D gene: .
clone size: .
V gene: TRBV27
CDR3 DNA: TGTGCCAGCAGTAAAGCGACCCCCTACGAGCAGTACTTC
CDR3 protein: CASSKATPYEQYF

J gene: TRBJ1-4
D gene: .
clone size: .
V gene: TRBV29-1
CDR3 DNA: TGCAGCGTTCATGGGAGGGGTGAAAAACTGTTTTTT
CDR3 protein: CSVHGRGEKLFF

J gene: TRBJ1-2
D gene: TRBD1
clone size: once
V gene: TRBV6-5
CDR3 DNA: TGTGCCAGCAGCGCGCGGAGGAGGACAGGGAGTGGCTACACCTTC
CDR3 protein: CASSARRRTGSGYTF

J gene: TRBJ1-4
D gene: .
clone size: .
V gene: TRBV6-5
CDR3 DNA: TGTGCCAGCAGTTTTCTTGGTTATGAAAAACTGTTTTTT
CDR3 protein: CASSFLGYEKLFF

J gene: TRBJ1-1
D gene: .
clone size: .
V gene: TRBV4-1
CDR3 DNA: TGCGCCAGCAGCAAAGAACCAGGGGAGGACACTGAAGCTTTCTTT
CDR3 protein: CASSKEPGEDTEAFF

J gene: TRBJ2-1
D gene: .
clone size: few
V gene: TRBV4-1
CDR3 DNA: TGCGCCAGCAGCCAACCCCCTATACCCGGGACCCCGAGGAGGAATGAGCAGTTCTTC
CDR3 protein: CASSQPPIPGTPRRNEQFF

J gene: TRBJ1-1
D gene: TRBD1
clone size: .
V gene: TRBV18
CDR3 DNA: TGTGCCAGCTCACCAAGGGACAGGGGAAACACTGAAGCTTTCTTT
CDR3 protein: CASSPRDRGNTEAFF

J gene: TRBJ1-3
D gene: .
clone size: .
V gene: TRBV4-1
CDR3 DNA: TGCGCCAGCAGCCAAGGTGGGGCTTCTGGAAACACCATATATTTT
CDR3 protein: CASSQGGASGNTIYF

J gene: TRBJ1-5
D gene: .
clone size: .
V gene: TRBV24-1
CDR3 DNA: TGTGCCACCATGGGACACGGCAGCAATCAGCCCCAGCATTTT
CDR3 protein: CATMGHGSNQPQHF

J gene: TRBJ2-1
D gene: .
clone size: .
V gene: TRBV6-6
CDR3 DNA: TGTGCCAGCAGTTACATCGGCAATGAGCAGTTCTTC
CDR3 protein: CASSYIGNEQFF

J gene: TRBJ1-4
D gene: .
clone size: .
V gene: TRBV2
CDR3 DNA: TGTGCCAACCGACTTACCCTCAATGAAAAACTGTTTTTT
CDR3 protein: CANRLTLNEKLFF

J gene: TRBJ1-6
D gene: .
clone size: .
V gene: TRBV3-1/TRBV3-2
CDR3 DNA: TGTGCCAGCAGCCACGACAGTAATTCACCCCTCCACTTT
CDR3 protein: CASSHDSNSPLHF

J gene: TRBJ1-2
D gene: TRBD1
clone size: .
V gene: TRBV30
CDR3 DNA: TGTGCCTGGAGTGACGGACAGGGCAAGGGCTACACCTTC
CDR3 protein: CAWSDGQGKGYTF

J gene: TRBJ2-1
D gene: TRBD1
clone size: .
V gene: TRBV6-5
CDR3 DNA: TGTGCCACCGAGACAGGGGGCGATTTGAATGAGCAGTTCTTC
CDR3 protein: CATETGGDLNEQFF

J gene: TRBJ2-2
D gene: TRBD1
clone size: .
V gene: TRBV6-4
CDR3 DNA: TGTGCCAGCAGCCCCTCCACAGGGGGTGGTACCGGGGAGCTGTTTTTT
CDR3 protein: CASSPSTGGGTGELFF

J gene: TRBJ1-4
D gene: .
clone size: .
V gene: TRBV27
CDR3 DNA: TGTGCCAGCAGTTTATCTGCCGGGTCCGGCGAAAAACTGTTTTTT
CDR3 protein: CASSLSAGSGEKLFF

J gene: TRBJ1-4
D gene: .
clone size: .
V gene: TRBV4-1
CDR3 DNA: TGCGCCAGCAGCCAAGTGTCGAGGGCAACTAATGAAAAACTGTTTTTT
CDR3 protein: CASSQVSRATNEKLFF

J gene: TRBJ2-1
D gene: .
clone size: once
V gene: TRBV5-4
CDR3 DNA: TGTGCCAGCAGCTCTGCCGTGTCTCTGCCCCTTGAGCAGTTCTTC
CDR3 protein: CASSSAVSLPLEQFF

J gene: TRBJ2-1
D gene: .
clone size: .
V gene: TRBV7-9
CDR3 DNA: TGTGCCAGCAGGCCCTCCGGAGAGGGCAATGAGCAGTTCTTC
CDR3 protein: CASRPSGEGNEQFF

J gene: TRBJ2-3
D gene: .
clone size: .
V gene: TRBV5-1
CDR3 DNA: TGCGCCAGCCGCCTCTTAGGCGGGTCCACGGCAGATACGCAGTATTTT
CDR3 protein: CASRLLGGSTADTQYF

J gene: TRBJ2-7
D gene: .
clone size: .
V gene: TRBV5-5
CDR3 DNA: TGTGCCAGCAGCCCCGGAGGGGCCACCATCTACGAGCAGTACTTC
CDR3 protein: CASSPGGATIYEQYF

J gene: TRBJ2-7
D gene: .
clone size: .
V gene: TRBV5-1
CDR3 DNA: TGCGCCAGCAGCCCCCCGGTCTCCTCCTACGAGCAGTACTTC
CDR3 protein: CASSPPVSSYEQYF

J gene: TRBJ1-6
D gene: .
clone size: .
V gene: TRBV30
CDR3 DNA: TGTGCCTGGACAGGGTCAGGGAATTCACCCCTCCACTTT
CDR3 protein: CAWTGSGNSPLHF

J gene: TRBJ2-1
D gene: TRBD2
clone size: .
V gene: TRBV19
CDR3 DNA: TGTGCCAGTAGGGACCTAGCGGGAGGTTCCTACAATGAGCAGTTCTTC
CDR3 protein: CASRDLAGGSYNEQFF

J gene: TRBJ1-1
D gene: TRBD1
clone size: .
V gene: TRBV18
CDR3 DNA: TGTGCCAGCTCTGGACAGGGTGGAGGCACTGAAGCTTTCTTT
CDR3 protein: CASSGQGGGTEAFF

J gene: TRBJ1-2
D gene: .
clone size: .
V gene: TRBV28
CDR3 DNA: TGTGCCAGCAGTTTAAGCCCTAACTATGGCTACACCTTC
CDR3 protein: CASSLSPNYGYTF

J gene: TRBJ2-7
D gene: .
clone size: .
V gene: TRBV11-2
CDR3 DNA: TGTGCCAGCAGCTTAAACAGGGAAGGCGAGCAGTACTTC
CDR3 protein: CASSLNREGEQYF

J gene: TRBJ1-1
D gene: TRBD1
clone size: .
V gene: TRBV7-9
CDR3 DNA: TGTGCCAGCAGCCTAACAGGGGACACTGAAGCTTTCTTT
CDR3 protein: CASSLTGDTEAFF

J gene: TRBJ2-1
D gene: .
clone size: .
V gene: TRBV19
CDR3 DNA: TGTGCCAGTAGTATAGGAGGCCAGGTGGCCGGCGGTGAGCAGTTCTTC
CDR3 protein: CASSIGGQVAGGEQFF

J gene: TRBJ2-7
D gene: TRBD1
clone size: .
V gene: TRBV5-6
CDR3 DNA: TGTGCCAGCAGCTTGGGACAGGGAACCCACGAGCAGTACTTC
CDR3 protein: CASSLGQGTHEQYF

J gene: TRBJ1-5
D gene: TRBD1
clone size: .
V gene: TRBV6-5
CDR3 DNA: TGTGCCAGCAGACACGGACAGGCGAACAATCAGCCCCAGCATTTT
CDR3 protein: CASRHGQANNQPQHF

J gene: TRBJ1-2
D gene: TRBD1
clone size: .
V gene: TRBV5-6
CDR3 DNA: TGTGCCAGCAGCCAGACAGGGGGCGTCTATGGCTACACCTTC
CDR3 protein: CASSQTGGVYGYTF

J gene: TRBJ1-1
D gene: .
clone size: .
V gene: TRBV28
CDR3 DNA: TGTGCCAGCAGTCAGAGTACCGGGAGGGCGGCTTTCTTT
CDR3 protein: CASSQSTGRAAFF

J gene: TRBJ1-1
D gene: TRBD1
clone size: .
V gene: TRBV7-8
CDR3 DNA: TGTGCCAGCAGCGTGGGACAGGGAAACACTGAAGCTTTCTTT
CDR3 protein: CASSVGQGNTEAFF

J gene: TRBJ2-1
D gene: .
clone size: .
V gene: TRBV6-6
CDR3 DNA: TGTGCCAGCAGTCAGAACAGGGCGGGTGAGCAGTTCTTC
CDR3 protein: CASSQNRAGEQFF

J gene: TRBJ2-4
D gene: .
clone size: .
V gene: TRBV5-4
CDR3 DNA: TGTGCCAGCAGCTTAGAATGGGTCCCCTTCCCCAGTGCCAAAAACATTCAGTACTTC
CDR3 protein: CASSLEWVPFPSAKNIQYF

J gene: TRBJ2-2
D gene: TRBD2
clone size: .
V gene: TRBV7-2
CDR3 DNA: TGTGCCAGCAGCTTAGAGGGGCTAGCGGGCGAGCTGTTTTTT
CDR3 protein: CASSLEGLAGELFF

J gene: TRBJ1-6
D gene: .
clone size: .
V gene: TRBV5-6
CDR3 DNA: TGTGCCAGCAGCTTGGCCTGGGGCGCCGATTCACCCCTCCACTTT
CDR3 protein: CASSLAWGADSPLHF

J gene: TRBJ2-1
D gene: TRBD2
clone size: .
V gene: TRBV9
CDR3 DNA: TGTGCCAGCAGCGGCGGCGGGAGGGCCGTTGAGCAGTTCTTC
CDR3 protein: CASSGGGRAVEQFF

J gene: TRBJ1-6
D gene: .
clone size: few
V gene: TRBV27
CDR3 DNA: TGTGCCAGCAGTTCCGGGACAACGGATTCACCCCTCCACTTT
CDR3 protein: CASSSGTTDSPLHF

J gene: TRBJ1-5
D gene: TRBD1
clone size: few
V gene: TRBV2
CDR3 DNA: TGTGCCAGCAGTGGCGGACAGGGAAATCAGCCCCAGCATTTT
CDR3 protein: CASSGGQGNQPQHF

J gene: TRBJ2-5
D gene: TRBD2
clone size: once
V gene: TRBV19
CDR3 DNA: TGTGCCAGTAGTATAATGGCGGGGGGGCGTGAGACCCAGTACTTC
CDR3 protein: CASSIMAGGRETQYF

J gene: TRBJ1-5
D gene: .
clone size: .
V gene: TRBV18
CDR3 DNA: TGTGCCAGCTCACCCAAGGGCGTCGATCAGCCCCAGCATTTT
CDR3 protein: CASSPKGVDQPQHF

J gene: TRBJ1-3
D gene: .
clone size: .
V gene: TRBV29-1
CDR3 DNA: TGCAGCGTTGAAGACACGGATTCTGGAAACACCATATATTTT
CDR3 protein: CSVEDTDSGNTIYF

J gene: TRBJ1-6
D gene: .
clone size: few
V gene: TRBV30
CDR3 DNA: TGTGCCTGGACCCCCCTCAGGGCTTCACCCCTCCACTTT
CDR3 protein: CAWTPLRASPLHF

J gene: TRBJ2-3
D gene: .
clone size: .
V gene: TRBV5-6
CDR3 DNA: TGTGCCAGCAGCAGCACCGGGCATCCAGATACGCAGTATTTT
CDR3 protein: CASSSTGHPDTQYF

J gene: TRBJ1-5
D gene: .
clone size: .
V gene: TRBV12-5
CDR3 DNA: TGTGCTAGTGGTTTGGATCATCAGCCCCAGCATTTT
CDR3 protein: CASGLDHQPQHF

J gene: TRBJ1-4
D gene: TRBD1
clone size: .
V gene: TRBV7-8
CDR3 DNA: TGTGCCAGCAGCCCAGGGGGGGCAGGTGAGAAGAGGGAAAAACTGTTTTTT
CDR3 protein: CASSPGGAGEKREKLFF

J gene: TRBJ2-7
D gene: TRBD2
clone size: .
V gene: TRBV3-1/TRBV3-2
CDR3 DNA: TGTGCCAGCAGCCAAAGGGCTAGCGGGGGCTCATACGAGCAGTACTTC
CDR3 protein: CASSQRASGGSYEQYF